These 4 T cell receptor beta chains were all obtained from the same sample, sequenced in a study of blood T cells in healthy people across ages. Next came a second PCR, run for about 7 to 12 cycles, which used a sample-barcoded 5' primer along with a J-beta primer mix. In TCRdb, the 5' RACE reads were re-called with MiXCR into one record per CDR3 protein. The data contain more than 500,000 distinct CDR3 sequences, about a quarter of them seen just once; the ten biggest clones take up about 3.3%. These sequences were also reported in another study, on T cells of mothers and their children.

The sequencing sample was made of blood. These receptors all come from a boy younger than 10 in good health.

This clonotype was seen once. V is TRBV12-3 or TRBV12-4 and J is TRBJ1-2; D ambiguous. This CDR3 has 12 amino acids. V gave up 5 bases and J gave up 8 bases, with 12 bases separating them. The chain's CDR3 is CASSLGFAGYTF. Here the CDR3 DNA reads TGTGCCAGCAGTCTAGGGTTTGCAGGCTACACCTTC.

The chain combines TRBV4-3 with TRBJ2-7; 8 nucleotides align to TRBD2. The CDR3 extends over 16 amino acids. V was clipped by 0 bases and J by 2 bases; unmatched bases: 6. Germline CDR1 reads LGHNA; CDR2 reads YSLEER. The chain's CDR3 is CASSQEASAGAYEQYF. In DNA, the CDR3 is TGCGCCAGCAGCCAAGAGGCATCAGCGGGGGCCTACGAGCAGTACTTC.

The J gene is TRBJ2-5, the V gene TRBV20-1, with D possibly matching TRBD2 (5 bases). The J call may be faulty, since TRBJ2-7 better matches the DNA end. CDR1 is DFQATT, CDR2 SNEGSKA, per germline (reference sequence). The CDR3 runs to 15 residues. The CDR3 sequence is CSARGNSDNSYEQYF. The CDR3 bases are TGCAGTGCTAGAGGAAATAGCGACAACTCCTACGAGCAGTACTTC.

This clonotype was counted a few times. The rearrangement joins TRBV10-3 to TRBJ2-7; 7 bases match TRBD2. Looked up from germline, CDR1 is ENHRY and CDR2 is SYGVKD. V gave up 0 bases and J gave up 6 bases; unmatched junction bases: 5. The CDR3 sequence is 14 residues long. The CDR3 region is CAISESRGEREQYF. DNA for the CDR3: TGTGCCATCAGTGAGTCCCGGGGGGAACGCGAGCAGTACTTC.